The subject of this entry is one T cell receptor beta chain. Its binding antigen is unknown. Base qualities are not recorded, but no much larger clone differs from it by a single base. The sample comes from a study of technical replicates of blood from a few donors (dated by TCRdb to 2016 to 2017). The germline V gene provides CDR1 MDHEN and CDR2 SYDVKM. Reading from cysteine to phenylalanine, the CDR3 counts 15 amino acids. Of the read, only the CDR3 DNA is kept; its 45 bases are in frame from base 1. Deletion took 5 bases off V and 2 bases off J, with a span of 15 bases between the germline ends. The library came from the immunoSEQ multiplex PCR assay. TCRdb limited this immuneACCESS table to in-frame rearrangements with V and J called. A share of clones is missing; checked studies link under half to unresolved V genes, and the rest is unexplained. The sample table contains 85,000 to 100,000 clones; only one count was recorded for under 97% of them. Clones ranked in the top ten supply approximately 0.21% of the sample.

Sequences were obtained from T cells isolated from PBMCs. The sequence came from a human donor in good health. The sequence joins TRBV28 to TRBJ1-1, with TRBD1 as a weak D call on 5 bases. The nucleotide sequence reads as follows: TGTGCCAGCAGTGAAATACAGGCGCACAACACTGAAGCTTTCTTT. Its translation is CASSEIQAHNTEAFF. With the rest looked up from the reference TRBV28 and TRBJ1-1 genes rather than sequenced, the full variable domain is DVKVTQSSRYLVKRTGEKVFLECVQDMDHENMFWYRQDPGLGLRLIYFSYDVKMKEKGDIPEGYSVSREKKERFSLILESASTNQTSMYLCASSEIQAHNTEAFFGQGTRLTVV.